This TCR beta chain was profiled in a study of identical twins. Whole-study results and caveats: Out-of-frame alpha sequences shared by twins were enriched for low generation probability. The presence of invariant MAIT and iNKT cells could partly confound analyses of zero-insertion sequences.

Template switching created a universal primer site, and the cDNA included unique molecular identifiers. TCRdb re-derived calls from the 5' RACE reads in MiXCR, one entry per CDR3 protein. Counted here are 420,000 or so distinct CDR3 sequences, around 20% occurring once; the ten biggest clones make up 10% to 15%. With regard to this clonotype: Its specificity is unknown.

The CDR3 runs 18 residues. CDR1 and CDR2 (germline): SGHVS, FNYEAQ. Deletions cut 2 bases from V and 0 bases from J, with 17 bases between. The sequence derives from a man in his fifties or sixties in good health. The material sequenced was naive T cells sorted from blood. This rearrangement joins TRBV7-6 to TRBJ1-5; D remains unclear. The DNA for the CDR3 is TGTGCCAGCAGCTTAAGCGTAGGCGGGCAGTATAGCAATCAGCCCCAGCATTTT. It specifies CASSLSVGGQYSNQPQHF.